This T cell receptor beta chain is from a study of T cell responses to AZD1222 COVID-19 vaccine (dated by TCRdb to 2020 to 2023). About the full investigation: AZD1222 recipients with second doses at about 4 weeks or about 12 weeks were pooled, because spike-specific TCR depth and breadth did not differ between schedules. Trial participants were enrolled by age into subgroups of 18-55, 56-69 and 70-plus years, and 148, 28 and 57 TCR-sequenced participants, respectively, were included in these subgroups. A total of 233 trial participants underwent TCR sequencing, of whom around 200 received two doses of AZD1222 and 26 received two doses of the MenACWY control vaccine.

The CDR3 regions of human TCRbeta chains were analyzed by immunosequencing. The authors' analysis ran thus. Repertoire TCRs were matched against a reference library of SARS-CoV-2-specific TCRs generated with the MIRA antigen-specificity platform. Breadth meant the fraction of unique TCRs that were SARS-CoV-2-associated, whereas depth meant the fraction of total T cells that were SARS-CoV-2-associated. Using the MIRA data, every spike-specific TCR was mapped to the spike region that the TCR reacted to and assigned to either a CD4 or a CD8 class. Log10-transformed breadth and depth values were compared by one-way ANOVA with Sidak's multiple comparisons tests. As stored in TCRdb, this immuneACCESS dataset retains in-frame rearrangements with V and J assigned. A fraction of the clones does not appear; measured against another copy, unresolved V genes explain less than half of the discrepancy, and the remainder lacks a known reason. V, J and clone size are taken as reported in that table, and D and trimming were inferred from the DNA itself. Here the sample has some 180,000 clones; around 92% occur a single time. 1% to 1.5% of the sample is held by the ten biggest clonotypes.

Per the publication, the time point label means: baseline before first vaccination. Vaccinee samples were obtained from the UK trials COV001 and COV002, which included a single-blind randomized controlled phase 2/3 trial of AZD1222 (ChAdOx1 nCoV-19) in healthy adults. For TCRbeta chain sequencing, PBMC samples were collected from trial participants at day 0 and at day 28 after the second dose. Concerning this clone itself: Its antigen is currently not known. No much larger clone is present one base from it, and per-base qualities are unavailable.

The investigation overall reported the following: Participants were mostly white British, with more females than males. The authors suggested clonal diversity may have been underestimated. The whole spike protein was spanned by vaccine-associated CD4 TCRs, and dominant responses were seen in regions 160-218 and 743-854. Because no samples from the day 14 peak response were available, repertoires could be characterized only after the peak T cell response. Reportedly, close to half of the unique spike-specific TCRs recognized epitopes lying outside the regions that are mutated in the B.1.351 and B.1.1.7 variants. In the small 56-69-year group, the increase in depth fell short of significance, most likely because of low power. After two AZD1222 doses, spike-specific TCR breadth and depth were significantly higher than at day 0 and than in MenACWY recipients. Only five to seven AZD1222 recipients were SARS-CoV-2 seropositive at baseline, limiting conclusions about previously exposed vaccinees.

This clonotype originated in an adult in good health. Sequenced here: peripheral blood, sampled on day 0 of AZD1222 vaccination.

This receptor has the CDR3 CASSYFGTGRAGELFF. DNA sequence: TGTGCCAGCAGCTACTTTGGGACAGGGCGAGCCGGGGAGCTGTTTTTT. The rearranged segments are TRBV7-3 and TRBJ2-2; TRBD1 fits 9 bases in the junction. CDR1 and CDR2 are read off the germline V gene as SGHTA and FQGTGA. From V the trimming removes 4 bases and from J it removes 6 bases, while the gene matches leave 9 bases of the junction unaccounted for. From its cysteine to its phenylalanine, the CDR3 spans 16 amino acids. Of all the DNA, just the CDR3 is kept, 48 bases in frame from base 1.